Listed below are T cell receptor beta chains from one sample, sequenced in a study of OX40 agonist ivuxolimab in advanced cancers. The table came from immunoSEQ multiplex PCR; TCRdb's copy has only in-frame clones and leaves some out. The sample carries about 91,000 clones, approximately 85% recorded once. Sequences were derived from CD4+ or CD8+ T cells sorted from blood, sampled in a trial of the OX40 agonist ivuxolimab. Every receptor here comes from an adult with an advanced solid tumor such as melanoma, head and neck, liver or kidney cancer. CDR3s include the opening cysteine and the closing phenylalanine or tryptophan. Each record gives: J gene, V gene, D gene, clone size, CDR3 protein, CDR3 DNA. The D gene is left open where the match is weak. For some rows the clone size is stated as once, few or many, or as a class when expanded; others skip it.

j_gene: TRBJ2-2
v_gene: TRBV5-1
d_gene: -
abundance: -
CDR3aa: CASSLGQNTGELFF
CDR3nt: TGCGCCAGCAGCTTGGGACAGAACACCGGGGAGCTGTTTTTT

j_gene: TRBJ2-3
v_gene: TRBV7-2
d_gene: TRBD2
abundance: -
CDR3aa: CASSMTSGPSADTQYF
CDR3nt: TGTGCCAGCAGCATGACTAGCGGTCCATCGGCAGATACGCAGTATTTT

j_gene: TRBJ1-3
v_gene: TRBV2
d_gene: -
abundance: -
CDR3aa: CASQRGVGNTIYF
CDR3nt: TGTGCCAGCCAGAGGGGGGTAGGGAACACCATATATTTT

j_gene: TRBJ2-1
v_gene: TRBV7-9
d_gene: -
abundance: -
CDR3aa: CASSTRGYNEQFF
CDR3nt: TGTGCCAGCAGCACTAGGGGCTACAATGAGCAGTTCTTC

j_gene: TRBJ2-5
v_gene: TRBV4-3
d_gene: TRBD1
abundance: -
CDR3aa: CASSPRDRGLETQYF
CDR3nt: TGCGCCAGCAGCCCCCGGGACAGGGGATTGGAGACCCAGTACTTC

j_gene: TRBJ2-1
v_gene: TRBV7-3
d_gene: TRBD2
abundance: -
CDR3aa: CASSFLAGGMYNEQFF
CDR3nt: TGTGCCAGCAGCTTCCTAGCGGGAGGAATGTACAATGAGCAGTTCTTC

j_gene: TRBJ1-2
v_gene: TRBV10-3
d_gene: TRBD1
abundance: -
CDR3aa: CAISPGQNYGYTF
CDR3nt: TGTGCCATCAGTCCGGGACAGAACTATGGCTACACCTTC

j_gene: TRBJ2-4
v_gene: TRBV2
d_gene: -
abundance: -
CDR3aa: CASSDGGIGYF
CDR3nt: TGTGCCAGCAGTGACGGGGGTATAGGGTACTTC

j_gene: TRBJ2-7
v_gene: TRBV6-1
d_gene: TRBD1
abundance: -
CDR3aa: CASSDGTGVYEQYF
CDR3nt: TGTGCCAGCAGTGACGGGACAGGTGTATACGAGCAGTACTTC

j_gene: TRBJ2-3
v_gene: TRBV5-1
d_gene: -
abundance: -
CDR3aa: CASKETVPRVDTQYF
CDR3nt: TGCGCCAGCAAGGAGACAGTACCGAGGGTAGATACGCAGTATTTT

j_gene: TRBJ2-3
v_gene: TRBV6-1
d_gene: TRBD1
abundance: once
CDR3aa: CASSQQGPSTDTQYF
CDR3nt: TGTGCCAGCAGTCAACAGGGGCCTAGCACAGATACGCAGTATTTT

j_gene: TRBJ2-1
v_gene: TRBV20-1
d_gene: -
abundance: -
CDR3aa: CSARLREQFF
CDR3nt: TGCAGTGCTAGATTGCGGGAGCAGTTCTTC

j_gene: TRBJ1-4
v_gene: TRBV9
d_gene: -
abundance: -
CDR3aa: CASSVAGATNEKLFF
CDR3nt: TGTGCCAGCAGCGTAGCTGGTGCAACTAATGAAAAACTGTTTTTT